The present entry profiles one TCR beta chain with its context. Its cognate antigen is unknown. This table comes from immunoSEQ multiplex PCR, and its TCRdb copy is limited to in-frame clones, with some not included. The sample comprises more than 25,000 clones, 91% of which are singletons, and 0.72% rests with the top ten. Each depressed patient was matched pairwise with a non-depressed control on sex, age, current smoking status and body mass index. The germline V and J ends were trimmed by 0 bases and 0 bases, with 10 bases remaining between them. This CDR3 contains 17 residues. Germline CDR1 and CDR2: SGHRS and YFSETQ. This sample is part of a study of untreated major depressive disorder. Study-level points and caveats: CD4+ T cells from depressed patients used TRBV05-01 (Vbeta 5.1) more often than controls.

The specimen sequenced was CD4+ T cells from PBMCs. This rearrangement joins TRBV5-1 to TRBJ1-6; D remains ambiguous. This sequence was found in a woman aged 25 to 45 with major depressive disorder. CDR3 nucleotide sequence: TGCGCCAGCAGCTTGGTGTCAGTTAGCTCCTATAATTCACCCCTCCACTTT. Its protein is CASSLVSVSSYNSPLHF. Based on the CDR3 plus reference TRBV5-1 and TRBJ1-6, the full variable domain is KAGVTQTPRYLIKTRGQQVTLSCSPISGHRSVSWYQQTPGQGLQFLFEYFSETQRNKGNFPGRFSGRQFSNSRSEMNVSTLELGDSALYLCASSLVSVSSYNSPLHFGNGTRLTVT.